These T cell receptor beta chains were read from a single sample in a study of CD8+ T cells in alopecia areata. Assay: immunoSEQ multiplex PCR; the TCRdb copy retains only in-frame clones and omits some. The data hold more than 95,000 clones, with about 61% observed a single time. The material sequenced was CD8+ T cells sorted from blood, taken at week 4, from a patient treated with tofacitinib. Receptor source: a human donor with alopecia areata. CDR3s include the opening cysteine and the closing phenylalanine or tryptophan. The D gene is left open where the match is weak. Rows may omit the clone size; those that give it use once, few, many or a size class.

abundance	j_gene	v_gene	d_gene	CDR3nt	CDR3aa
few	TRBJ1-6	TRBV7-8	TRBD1	TGTGCCAGCAGCTTCCCCTCGGACAGGGAGGCCAGGAATTCACCCCTCCACTTT	CASSFPSDREARNSPLHF
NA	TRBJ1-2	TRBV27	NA	TGTGCCACCTGGAATAACTATGGCTACACCTTC	CATWNNYGYTF
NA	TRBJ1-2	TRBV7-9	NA	TGTGCCAGCAGCTCCCTCGGAGGCGCGCGGAACTATGGCTACACCTTC	CASSSLGGARNYGYTF
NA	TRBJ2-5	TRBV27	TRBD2	TGTGCCAGCAGATTATCCGGGACTACGGAGACCCAGTACTTC	CASRLSGTTETQYF
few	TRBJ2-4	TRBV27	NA	TGTGCCAGCAGTTCCCTCCTCGACAGGGAGGGTGGAAACATTCAGTACTTC	CASSSLLDREGGNIQYF
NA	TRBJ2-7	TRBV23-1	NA	TGCGCCACGGAGGACCCCGCCTACGAGCAGTACTTC	CATEDPAYEQYF
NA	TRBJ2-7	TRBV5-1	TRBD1	TGCGCCAGCACCTTTGGGGACAGGGAACCCCACGAGCAGTACTTC	CASTFGDREPHEQYF
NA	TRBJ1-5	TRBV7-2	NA	TGTGCCAGCAGCGCAGGGCAGGGTCACGGTCAGCCCCAGCATTTT	CASSAGQGHGQPQHF
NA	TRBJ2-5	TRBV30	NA	TGTGCCTGGGGACCCTCCCCAGGGAGGTTGTCGTCCCAGTACTTC	CAWGPSPGRLSSQYF
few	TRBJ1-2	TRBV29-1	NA	TGCAGCGGCCGGAGAGTCGGTAACTATGGCTACACCTTC	CSGRRVGNYGYTF
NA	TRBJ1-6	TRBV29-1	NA	TGCAGCGCTAGGGGAGTAGACAGCGTCGGCTCACCCCTCCACTTT	CSARGVDSVGSPLHF
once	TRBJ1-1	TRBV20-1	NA	TGCAGCGCAGAGAACACTGAAGCTTTCTTT	CSAENTEAFF
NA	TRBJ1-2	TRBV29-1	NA	TGCAGCGTTCGACAGCCGGATGACTATGGCTACACCTTC	CSVRQPDDYGYTF